Below, one T cell receptor (beta chain) is given with its context. Its antigen is as yet unknown. V was shortened by 8 bases and J by 10 bases, with 17 bases between the two germline ends. CDR3 size: 12 residues. CDR1 LNHDA and CDR2 SQIVND come from the germline V gene (reference sequence). The entry originates in a study of a mutant IDH1 vaccine in newly diagnosed glioma. Study at large: Vaccines were begun 4-6 weeks after radiotherapy alone, or with temozolomide cycles. Weeks 35 and 47 hosted visits V12 and V13, respectively. Findings and limits, study-wide: Detectable vaccine-induced immune responses arose in around 93% of patients.

Time point given: week 47, end of study. Vaccination used 300 ug of mutant IDH1 20-mer peptide per dose, with topical imiquimod. Vaccinations, eight in total, occurred in weeks 1, 3, 5, 7, 11, 15, 19, 23. Assay: immunoSEQ multiplex PCR; the TCRdb copy retains only in-frame clones and omits some. The sample includes 50,000 to 70,000 clones, around 83% of them seen just once. The sequence derives from a woman in her forties or fifties with glioma. Sequenced material: PBMCs, taken from a glioma patient whose treatment included an IDH1 peptide vaccine. This chain connects TRBV19 to TRBJ1-2; maybe TRBD1 (6 bases). The CDR3 nucleotides are TGTGCCAGTTATGGCTCGGACAGATACTACACCTTC. Its protein product is CASYGSDRYYTF. Filled out from reference TRBV19 and TRBJ1-2, the complete variable domain reads DGGITQSPKYLFRKEGQNVTLSCEQNLNHDAMYWYRQDPGQGLRLIYYSQIVNDFQKGDIAEGYSVSREKKESFPLTVTSAQKNPTAFYLCASYGSDRYYTFGSGTRLTVV.